This record concerns one T cell receptor beta chain sequence. Clones were sequenced by immunoSEQ multiplex PCR, and TCRdb holds only the in-frame ones, with some missing. In the table there are fewer than 250,000 clones, 86% of which are singletons. The source of the sample is a study of blood T cell repertoires in COVID-19. Study at large: PBMCs, B-cell-depleted T cells, or T cells were the source of the cDNA or gDNA that made up the material.

CDR3 length: 15 amino acids. After removal of 6 bases from V and 1 base from J, the junction contained 6 bases not matched to a gene. Germline-derived CDR1 and CDR2 are SNHLY and FYNNEI. Input material: peripheral blood. This clonotype was sampled from a woman at least 80 years old with COVID-19, enrolled during active disease. The chain links TRBV2 to TRBJ1-5; 7 nucleotides line up with TRBD1. Here the CDR3 DNA reads TGTGCCAGCAGGGGGGCAGGGGGAAGCAATCAGCCCCAGCATTTT. Encoded protein: CASRGAGGSNQPQHF.